The 5 T cell receptor beta chains given below trace back to one sample, sequenced in a study of OX40 agonist ivuxolimab in advanced cancers. Sequencing used immunoSEQ multiplex PCR; TCRdb keeps in-frame clones, though not all of them. The table includes roughly 42,000 clones, 80% to 95% detected once. The starting material was CD4+ or CD8+ T cells sorted from blood, obtained in a trial of the OX40 agonist ivuxolimab. These receptor sequences come from an adult with an advanced solid tumor such as melanoma, head and neck, liver or kidney cancer.

This rearrangement joins TRBV6-5 to TRBJ2-7; a weak D match, TRBD1 (6 bases). Trimming stripped 2 bases from V and 3 bases from J, with 8 bases between. The CDR3 is made up of 13 amino acids. Germline assignment: CDR1 MNHEY and CDR2 SVGAGI. CDR3 in DNA: TGTGCCAGCAGTTACGGACAGAACTACGAGCAGTACTTC. Its protein is CASSYGQNYEQYF.

This chain connects TRBV4-2 to TRBJ1-2, with unresolved D. The CDR3 sequence is 14 residues long. Germline CDR1 reads LGHNA; CDR2 reads YNFKEQ. V was shortened by 3 bases and J by 1 base, with 9 bases between the two germline ends. The CDR3 region has the DNA TGTGCCAGCAGCCAGTTCCAGGATAACTATGGCTACACCTTC. Encoded protein: CASSQFQDNYGYTF.

The CDR3 loop reads CASSPTSGAGDTQYF. DNA for the CDR3: TGTGCCAGCTCACCGACTAGCGGGGCGGGAGATACGCAGTATTTT. The rearrangement links TRBV18 to TRBJ2-3; TRBD2 aligns across 11 bases. Germline V lookup: CDR1 KGHSH, CDR2 LQKENI. The CDR3 has 15 amino acids. Losses at the gene ends were 3 bases for V and 5 bases for J; bases not matched to a gene: 4.

The chain carries TRBV27 and TRBJ2-3; tentatively, D is TRBD1 (6 bases). V lost 5 bases, J lost 1 base, and 7 bases lay in between. Germline V lookup: CDR1 MNHEY, CDR2 SMNVEV (reference sequence). The CDR3 totals 13 residues. The CDR3 sequence: CASSRTGTDTQYF. In DNA form, the CDR3 reads TGTGCCAGCAGTAGGACAGGCACAGATACGCAGTATTTT.

This chain uses TRBV30 with TRBJ1-1, with TRBD1 identical over 12 bases. There are 17 residues in the CDR3. Losses at the gene ends were 8 bases for V and 1 base for J; bases not matched to a gene: 14. Per germline, CDR1 GTSNPN and CDR2 SVGIG (reference sequence). CDR3 residues: CAGESPGQGAPNTEAFF. The CDR3 nucleotides are TGTGCCGGAGAAAGCCCGGGACAGGGGGCCCCGAACACTGAAGCTTTCTTT.